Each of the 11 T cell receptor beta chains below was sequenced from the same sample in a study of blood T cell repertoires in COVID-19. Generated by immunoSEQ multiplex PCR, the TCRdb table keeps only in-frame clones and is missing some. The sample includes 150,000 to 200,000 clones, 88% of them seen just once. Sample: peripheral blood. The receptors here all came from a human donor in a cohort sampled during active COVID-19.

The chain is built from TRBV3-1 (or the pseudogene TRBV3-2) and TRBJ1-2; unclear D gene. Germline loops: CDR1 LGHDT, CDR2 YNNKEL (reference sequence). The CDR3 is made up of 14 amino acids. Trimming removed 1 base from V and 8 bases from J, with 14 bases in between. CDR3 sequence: CASSQAGRSSGYTF. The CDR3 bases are TGTGCCAGCAGCCAAGCCGGGAGGTCCTCCGGCTACACCTTC.

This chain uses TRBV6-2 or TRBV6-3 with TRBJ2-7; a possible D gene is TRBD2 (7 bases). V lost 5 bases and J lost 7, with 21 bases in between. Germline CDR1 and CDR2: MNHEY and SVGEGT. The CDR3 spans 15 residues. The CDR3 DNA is TGTGCCAGCAGTCGGACAGCGGGACGTACTCTGGAGCAGTACTTC. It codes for CASSRTAGRTLEQYF.

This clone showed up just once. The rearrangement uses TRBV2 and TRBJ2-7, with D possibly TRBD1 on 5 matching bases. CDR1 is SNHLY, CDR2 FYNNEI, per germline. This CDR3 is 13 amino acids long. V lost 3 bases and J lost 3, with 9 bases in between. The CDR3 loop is CASSDDSIYEQYF. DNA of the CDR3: TGTGCCAGCAGTGATGACAGTATCTACGAGCAGTACTTC.

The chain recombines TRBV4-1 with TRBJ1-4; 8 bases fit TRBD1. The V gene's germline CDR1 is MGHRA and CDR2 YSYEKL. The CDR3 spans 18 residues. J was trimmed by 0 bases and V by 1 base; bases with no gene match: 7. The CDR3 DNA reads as TGCGCCAGCAGCCAAGGCAGACAGGGGCCTACAACTAATGAAAAACTGTTTTTT. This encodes CASSQGRQGPTTNEKLFF.

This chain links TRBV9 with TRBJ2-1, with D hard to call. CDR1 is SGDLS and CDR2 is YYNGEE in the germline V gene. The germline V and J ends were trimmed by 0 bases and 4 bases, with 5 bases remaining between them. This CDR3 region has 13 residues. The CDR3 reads CASSVAPYNEQFF. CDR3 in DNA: TGTGCCAGCAGCGTAGCCCCATACAATGAGCAGTTCTTC.

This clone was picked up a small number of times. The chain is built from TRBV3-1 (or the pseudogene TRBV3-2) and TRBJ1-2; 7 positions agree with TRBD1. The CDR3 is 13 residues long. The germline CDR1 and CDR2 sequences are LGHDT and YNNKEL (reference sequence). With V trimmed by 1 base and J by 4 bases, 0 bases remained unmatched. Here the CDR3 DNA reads TGTGCCAGCAGCCAAGGGGACAGCTATGGCTACACCTTC. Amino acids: CASSQGDSYGYTF.

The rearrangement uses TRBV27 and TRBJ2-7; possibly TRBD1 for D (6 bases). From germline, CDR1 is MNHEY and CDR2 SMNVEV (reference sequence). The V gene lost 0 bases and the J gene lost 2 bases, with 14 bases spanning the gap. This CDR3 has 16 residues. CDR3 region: CASSLSGGSITYEQYF. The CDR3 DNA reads TGTGCCAGCAGTTTATCAGGGGGAAGTATTACCTACGAGCAGTACTTC.

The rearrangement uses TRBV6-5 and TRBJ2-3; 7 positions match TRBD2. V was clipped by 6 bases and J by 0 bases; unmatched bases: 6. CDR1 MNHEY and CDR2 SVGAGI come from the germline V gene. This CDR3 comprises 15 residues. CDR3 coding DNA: TGTGCCAGCAGGGGCCAGCGGGGAAGCACAGATACGCAGTATTTT. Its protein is CASRGQRGSTDTQYF.

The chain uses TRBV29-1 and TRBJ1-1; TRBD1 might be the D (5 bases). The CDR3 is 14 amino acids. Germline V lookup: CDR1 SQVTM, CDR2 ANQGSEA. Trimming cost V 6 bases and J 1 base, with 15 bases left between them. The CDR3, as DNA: TGCAGCGTCGCCCCCGGACAATCGAACACTGAAGCTTTCTTT. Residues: CSVAPGQSNTEAFF.

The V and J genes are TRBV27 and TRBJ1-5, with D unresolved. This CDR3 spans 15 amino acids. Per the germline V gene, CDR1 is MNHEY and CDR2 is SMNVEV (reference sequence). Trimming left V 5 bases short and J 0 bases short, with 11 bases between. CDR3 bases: TGTGCCAGCAGTACTCGAGGAACTAGCAATCAGCCCCAGCATTTT. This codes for CASSTRGTSNQPQHF.

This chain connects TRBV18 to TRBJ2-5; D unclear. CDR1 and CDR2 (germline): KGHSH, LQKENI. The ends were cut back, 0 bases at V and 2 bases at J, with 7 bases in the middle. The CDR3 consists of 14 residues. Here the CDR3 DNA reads TGTGCCAGCTCACCACCGTGGGCTCAAGAGACCCAGTACTTC. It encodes CASSPPWAQETQYF.